The 20 T cell receptor beta chains given below trace back to one sample, sequenced in a study of T cell responses to AZD1222 COVID-19 vaccine. The repertoire was sequenced with immunoSEQ multiplex PCR; TCRdb's copy has only in-frame clones and lacks some. Counted here are about 120,000 clones, 87% occurring once; the ten biggest clones make up roughly 8%. This material consisted of peripheral blood, taken on day 0 of AZD1222 vaccination. The receptors shown here come from an adult in good health.

The chain couples TRBV30 to TRBJ1-2; 7 bases are shared with TRBD1. From germline, CDR1 is GTSNPN and CDR2 SVGIG (reference sequence). CDR3 size: 15 residues. Trimming removed 3 bases from V and 5 bases from J; junction bases left unmatched: 12. The CDR3 spells CAWSDKTGARYGYTF. In DNA, the CDR3 is TGTGCCTGGAGCGATAAAACAGGGGCTAGGTATGGCTACACCTTC. The variable domain in full, with the rest retrieved from reference TRBV30 and TRBJ1-2, is SQTIHQWPATLVQPVGSPLSLECTVEGTSNPNLYWYRQAAGRGLQLLFYSVGIGQISSEVPQNLSASRPQDRQFILSSKKLLLSDSGFYLCAWSDKTGARYGYTFGSGTRLTVV.

This chain links TRBV4-1 with TRBJ2-1; TRBD2 agrees at 8 bases. J was trimmed by 0 bases and V by 0 bases; bases with no gene match: 7. The CDR3 has 18 amino acids. The V gene's germline CDR1 is MGHRA and CDR2 YSYEKL. The CDR3 region is CASSQEVPGTSSYNEQFF. In DNA, the CDR3 is TGCGCCAGCAGCCAAGAGGTCCCGGGGACTAGCTCCTACAATGAGCAGTTCTTC.

V gene TRBV9 combines with J gene TRBJ1-6; D remains ambiguous. V was shortened by 0 bases and J by 9 bases, with 7 bases between the two germline ends. The CDR3 contains 13 residues. Germline CDR1 SGDLS, CDR2 YYNGEE. CDR3 amino acids: CASSVAEGSPLHF. The CDR3, as DNA: TGTGCCAGCAGCGTAGCAGAGGGTTCACCCCTCCACTTT.

This clone has a single count. CDR3 nucleotides: TGTGCCAGCACTTCCGGGACAGGGTCCTCTGGGGCCAACGTCCTGACTTTC. Amino acid sequence: CASTSGTGSSGANVLTF. The V gene is TRBV9, the J gene TRBJ2-6, with 9 nucleotides matching TRBD1. Germline V gene data show CDR1 as SGDLS and CDR2 as YYNGEE. CDR3 size: 17 residues. With V trimmed by 6 bases and J by 0 bases, 7 bases remained unmatched. The whole variable domain, remainder taken from reference TRBV9 and TRBJ2-6, is DSGVTQTPKHLITATGQRVTLRCSPRSGDLSVYWYQQSLDQGLQFLIQYYNGEERAKGNILERFSAQQFPDLHSELNLSSLELGDSALYFCASTSGTGSSGANVLTFGAGSRLTVL.

The chain joins TRBV23-1 to TRBJ1-4; D gene unclear. TRBV23-1 is classed as an ORF, of uncertain function. V shed 8 bases and J shed 3 bases, with 13 bases lying between them. This CDR3 region has 14 residues. The CDR3 bases are TGCGCCAGCGTTTCCGAGGTAGCTAATGAAAAACTGTTTTTT. Protein product: CASVSEVANEKLFF.

This clone was seen once. The rearrangement joins TRBV4-2 to TRBJ1-4; D gene uncertain. V was clipped by 0 bases and J by 8 bases, with 7 bases between them. In germline, CDR1 is LGHNA, CDR2 YNFKEQ. The CDR3 is 13 amino acids. The CDR3 region has the DNA TGTGCCAGCAGCCAAGATATAGCAGAAAAACTGTTTTTT. This codes for CASSQDIAEKLFF.

The chain couples TRBV19 to TRBJ2-3, with 13 bases that match TRBD2. Per the germline V gene, CDR1 is LNHDA and CDR2 is SQIVND (reference sequence). V lost 4 bases, J lost 4 bases, and 2 bases stayed unmatched. The CDR3 totals 15 residues. CDR3 nucleotides: TGTGCCAGTAGTAGGACTAGCGGGAGCTCAGATACGCAGTATTTT. It encodes CASSRTSGSSDTQYF.

The CDR3 loop reads CASSLRDRGWYEQYF. CDR3 coding DNA: TGTGCCAGCAGCCTCCGGGACAGGGGGTGGTACGAGCAGTACTTC. The V gene is TRBV5-6, the J gene TRBJ2-7; TRBD1 aligns across 11 bases. This CDR3 comprises 15 residues. Unmatched junction bases numbered 7, after V lost 4 bases and J lost 4 bases. CDR1 is SGHDT and CDR2 is YYEEEE in the germline V gene.

This chain uses TRBV4-1 with TRBJ2-7, with D tentatively TRBD2 (6 bases). The ends were cut back, 8 bases at V and 7 bases at J, with 24 bases in the middle. Germline V CDR1 and CDR2: MGHRA, YSYEKL. This CDR3 spans 15 amino acids. The CDR3 DNA sequence: TGCGCCAGCGCCCGGGAGATAGTCGGATATCGAGAGCAGTACTTC. As protein: CASAREIVGYREQYF.

The chain uses TRBV6-5 and TRBJ2-5; possible D gene TRBD1, 6 bases. CDR1 and CDR2 (germline): MNHEY, SVGAGI. The V end lost 6 bases, the J end lost 0 bases, and 14 bases lay between the germline ends. The length of the CDR3 is 15 residues. The DNA of the CDR3 is TGTGCCAGCAGAGCTACCGGGACATACCAAGAGACCCAGTACTTC. This translates into CASRATGTYQETQYF.

This chain links TRBV9 with TRBJ2-3; no definite D call. CDR1 SGDLS and CDR2 YYNGEE come from the germline V gene. The V and J ends lost 0 bases and 4 bases respectively, with 9 bases between them. This CDR3 is 14 amino acids long. The CDR3 region is CASSVDLGADTQYF. The CDR3 DNA sequence: TGTGCCAGCAGCGTAGATTTAGGAGCAGATACGCAGTATTTT.

The chain employs TRBV6-2 or TRBV6-3 and TRBJ2-7; TRBD1 aligns across 8 bases. The germline V gene encodes CDR1 MNHEY and CDR2 SVGEGT. The V gene end was trimmed by 2 bases and the J gene end by 7 bases; junction bases not matched to a gene: 10. The length of the CDR3 is 15 residues. This CDR3 is CASSYRGQASREQYF. The CDR3 coding sequence is TGTGCCAGCAGTTACCGGGGACAGGCCTCTCGAGAGCAGTACTTC.

There are a few counts of this clone. The chain's CDR3 is CASSRTVYSNQPQHF. CDR3 DNA sequence: TGTGCCAGCAGTCGGACGGTTTATAGCAATCAGCCCCAGCATTTT. The V and J genes are TRBV27 and TRBJ1-5; D gene unclear. V lost 5 bases to trimming and J lost 0 bases, with 11 bases between them. Germline V CDR1 and CDR2: MNHEY, SMNVEV (reference sequence). The CDR3 totals 15 residues.

V and J are TRBV10-2 and TRBJ2-7; a weak D match, TRBD1 (6 bases). Trimming shortened V by 3 bases and J by 0 bases, and 9 bases separated the two germline ends. Germline V lookup: CDR1 WSHSY, CDR2 SAAADI. CDR3 length equals 14 residues. CDR3 loop: CASSEPDSSYEQYF. In DNA form, the CDR3 reads TGCGCCAGCAGTGAACCGGACAGCTCCTACGAGCAGTACTTC.

This chain uses TRBV2 with TRBJ2-7; possibly TRBD2 for D (6 bases). The CDR3 covers 13 residues. Looked up from germline, CDR1 is SNHLY and CDR2 is FYNNEI. The V gene lost 4 bases and the J gene lost 3 bases, with 10 bases spanning the gap. CDR3 sequence reads: CASSVGRNYEQYF. DNA for the CDR3: TGTGCCAGCAGTGTGGGGAGGAACTACGAGCAGTACTTC.

Only a few counts were recorded for this clone. The chain joins TRBV5-6 to TRBJ1-2; D is possibly TRBD1 (5 bases). The V gene's germline CDR1 is SGHDT and CDR2 YYEEEE. Trimming cost V 4 bases and J 6 bases, with 13 bases left between them. The CDR3 is made up of 13 amino acids. The CDR3, as DNA: TGTGCCAGCAGCCAAAGTGGGGGGGATGGCTACACCTTC. It translates to CASSQSGGDGYTF.

The V gene is TRBV6-6, the J gene TRBJ2-7; D might be TRBD2 (5 bases). Germline V gene sequence: CDR1 MNHNY, CDR2 SVGAGI (reference sequence). V lost 6 bases and J 6 bases, leaving 12 bases between the germline ends. This CDR3 is 12 amino acids long. CDR3 sequence (DNA): TGTGCCAGCAGCCGCGATACTAGCGAGCAGTACTTC. Its protein is CASSRDTSEQYF.

The table lists this clone with a count of one. The genes are TRBV19 and TRBJ2-4; D uncertain. Trimming cost V 5 bases and J 0 bases, with 17 bases left between them. The CDR3 sequence is 17 residues long. CDR1 is LNHDA, CDR2 SQIVND, per germline (reference sequence). The CDR3 nucleotides read TGTGCCAGTAGTTTACTCGACCGACTCTTAGCCAAAAACATTCAGTACTTC. Protein: CASSLLDRLLAKNIQYF.

The chain recombines TRBV7-6 with TRBJ1-3; D possibly corresponds to TRBD1 (5 bases). The CDR3 extends over 15 amino acids. Germline CDR1 reads SGHVS; CDR2 reads FNYEAQ. V was pared by 2 bases and J by 1 base, with 9 bases between. As DNA, the CDR3 is TGTGCCAGCAGCTTACAGGGTTTGTCTGGAAACACCATATATTTT. Translated, it gives CASSLQGLSGNTIYF.

V is TRBV7-6 and J is TRBJ1-4, with D unclear. The ends were cut back, 6 bases at V and 0 bases at J, with 14 bases in the middle. Germline V lookup: CDR1 SGHVS, CDR2 FNYEAQ. The CDR3 is made up of 16 amino acids. CDR3 nucleotides: TGTGCCAGCAGAGTTGGGCACGGAGCAACTAATGAAAAACTGTTTTTT. Translating gives CASRVGHGATNEKLFF.